The rows below give T cell receptor beta chains drawn from one sample of a study of CD8 T cells in Susac syndrome. TCRdb re-called the immunoSEQ multiplex PCR reads through MiXCR, storing one row per CDR3 protein. The sample records 200,000 to 250,000 distinct CDR3 sequences, about 95% being singletons. The sequenced material came from CD4+ T cells from PBMCs. The receptor source for this set is a human donor with multiple sclerosis. Each CDR3 is given with its conserved first and last residue. Fields, in order: clone size, V gene, D gene, CDR3 length, J gene, CDR3 protein, CDR3 DNA. D genes are given only for firm matches. The size of a clone is reported for some rows only, either as once, few or many, or as a class for expanded clones.

>once|TRBV27|NA|13|TRBJ1-2
CASSSTPNYGYTF
TGTGCCAGCAGTTCTACACCTAACTATGGCTACACCTTC
>NA|TRBV28|NA|12|TRBJ1-2
CASERERAGYTF
TGTGCCAGCGAACGGGAAAGGGCTGGCTACACCTTC
>NA|TRBV20-1|NA|13|TRBJ1-1
CSATDTRNTEAFF
TGCAGTGCTACCGATACCCGGAACACTGAAGCTTTCTTT
>NA|TRBV27|TRBD1|13|TRBJ1-1
CASRPQGYTEAFF
TGTGCCAGCCGACCACAGGGGTACACTGAAGCTTTCTTT
>once|TRBV20-1|TRBD2|15|TRBJ2-1
CSASPLAGGHNEQFF
TGCAGTGCTAGCCCACTAGCGGGAGGGCACAATGAGCAGTTCTTC
>NA|TRBV18|NA|14|TRBJ2-7
CASSPGGYPYEQYF
TGTGCCAGCTCACCGGGAGGCTACCCCTACGAGCAGTACTTC
>NA|TRBV15|NA|15|TRBJ2-1
CATSRSGRNYNEQFF
TGTGCCACCAGCAGGTCGGGACGGAATTACAATGAGCAGTTCTTC
>once|TRBV7-9|NA|16|TRBJ2-6
CASSSAFSTGANVLTF
TGTGCCAGCAGCTCCGCGTTTAGTACTGGGGCCAACGTCCTGACTTTC
>NA|TRBV20-1|NA|13|TRBJ1-2
CSARGGGNYGYTF
TGCAGTGCTAGAGGAGGGGGAAACTATGGCTACACCTTC
>NA|TRBV19|NA|13|TRBJ1-5
CASSIRLGQPQHF
TGTGCCAGTAGTATAAGGTTAGGTCAGCCCCAGCATTTT
>NA|TRBV9|TRBD2|17|TRBJ2-7
CASSVGLAGGAWGEQYF
TGTGCCAGCAGCGTAGGACTAGCGGGAGGTGCTTGGGGGGAGCAGTACTTC
>NA|TRBV4-1|TRBD1|14|TRBJ1-1
CASSQVLPGGEAFF
TGCGCCAGCAGCCAAGTTTTGCCAGGGGGGGAAGCTTTCTTT
>NA|TRBV20-1|NA|14|TRBJ2-7
CSANRLGRSHEQYF
TGCAGTGCGAACCGACTAGGAAGGTCTCACGAGCAGTACTTC
>NA|TRBV29-1|TRBD1|13|TRBJ1-2
CSARDRANYGYTF
TGCAGCGCCCGGGACAGGGCCAACTATGGCTACACCTTC
>NA|TRBV2|TRBD2|15|TRBJ2-7
CASSLAAGFLGEQYF
TGTGCCAGCAGCCTAGCAGCGGGGTTCCTGGGTGAGCAGTACTTC
>NA|TRBV3-1|TRBD2|16|TRBJ2-3
CASSQVGGSGTDTQYF
TGTGCCAGCAGCCAAGTAGGCGGGAGCGGCACAGATACGCAGTATTTT
>NA|TRBV4-2|TRBD2|16|TRBJ2-1
CASSLLAAVGIGEQFF
TGTGCCAGCAGCCTACTAGCGGCGGTTGGAATTGGGGAGCAGTTCTTC
>NA|TRBV28|NA|14|TRBJ1-4
CASSTTRGLGKLFF
TGTGCCAGCAGTACTACCAGGGGACTGGGAAAACTGTTTTTT
>NA|TRBV29-1|NA|12|TRBJ1-1
CSVARMNTEAFF
TGCAGCGTTGCCAGGATGAACACTGAAGCTTTCTTT
>NA|TRBV29-1|NA|13|TRBJ2-3
CSVAVRITDTQYF
TGCAGCGTTGCAGTTAGGATCACAGATACGCAGTATTTT
>NA|TRBV29-1|TRBD2|16|TRBJ2-1
CSVDGAGRGFYNEQFF
TGCAGCGTTGATGGGGCGGGGAGGGGTTTCTACAATGAGCAGTTCTTC
>NA|TRBV29-1|TRBD1|15|TRBJ2-2
CSVEPRGLNTGELFF
TGCAGCGTTGAACCTAGGGGGCTGAACACCGGGGAGCTGTTTTTT
>NA|TRBV6-5|TRBD2|12|TRBJ2-7
CASSYPTGGQYF
TGTGCCAGCAGTTACCCGACGGGAGGGCAGTACTTC
>NA|TRBV20-1|NA|14|TRBJ2-4
CSAREGVAKNIQYF
TGCAGTGCTAGAGAAGGAGTAGCCAAAAACATTCAGTACTTC
>NA|TRBV7-3|NA|14|TRBJ2-1
CASSFGVGANEQFF
TGTGCCAGCAGCTTCGGAGTAGGTGCGAATGAGCAGTTCTTC
>NA|TRBV24-1|NA|14|TRBJ2-1
CATSDPASYNEQFF
TGTGCCACCAGTGATCCGGCATCCTACAATGAGCAGTTCTTC
>NA|TRBV20-1|NA|15|TRBJ2-3
CSARDIVRVRDTQYF
TGCAGTGCTAGAGATATTGTGAGGGTACGAGATACGCAGTATTTT
>NA|TRBV18|NA|12|TRBJ2-7
CASSPKVYEQYF
TGTGCCAGCTCACCGAAGGTCTACGAGCAGTACTTC